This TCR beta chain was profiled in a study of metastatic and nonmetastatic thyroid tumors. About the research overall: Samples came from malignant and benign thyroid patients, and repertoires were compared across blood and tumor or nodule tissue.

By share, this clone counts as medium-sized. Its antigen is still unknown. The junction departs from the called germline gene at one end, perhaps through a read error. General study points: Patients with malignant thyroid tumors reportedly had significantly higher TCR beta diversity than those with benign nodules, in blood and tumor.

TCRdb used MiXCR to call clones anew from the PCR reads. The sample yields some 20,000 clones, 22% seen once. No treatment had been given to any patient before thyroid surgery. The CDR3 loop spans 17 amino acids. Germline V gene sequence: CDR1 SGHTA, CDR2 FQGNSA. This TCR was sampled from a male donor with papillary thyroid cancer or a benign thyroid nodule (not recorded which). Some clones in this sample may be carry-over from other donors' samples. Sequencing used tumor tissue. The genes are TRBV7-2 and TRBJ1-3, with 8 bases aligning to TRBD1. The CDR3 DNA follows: TGTGCCAGCAGCCTAGCGTTTCAGGGGGCGTCTGGAAACACCATATATTTT. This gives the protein CASSLAFQGASGNTIYF.